A selection of T cell receptor beta chains follows, all from one sample in a study of CD8+CD57+ T cells in acquired aplastic anemia. Via MiXCR, TCRdb re-called the reads, giving one row per CDR3 protein. The table includes roughly 160,000 distinct CDR3 sequences, about 64% detected once. Material for sequencing was sorted CD4+, CD8+, or CD8+CD57+ T cells (not recorded which) from PBMCs. These receptors all come from a human donor with aplastic anemia. Both conserved end residues are part of each CDR3. Each record gives: CDR3 DNA, CDR3 protein, CDR3 length, clone size, J gene, V gene, D gene. D genes are given only for firm matches. Where a row states a size, it is once, few, many or the class of an expanded clone; other rows omit it.

TGCAGTGCAGAAAAGCAGGGGCCAGGGTCCTACGAGCAGTACTTC CSAEKQGPGSYEQYF 15 . TRBJ2-7 TRBV20-1 .
TGTGCCACCAGTGACCCTTCAGAGGGTGCCGGGGAGCTGTTTTTT CATSDPSEGAGELFF 15 . TRBJ2-2 TRBV24-1 .
TGTGCCACCAGTTCCCGAAGACTAGCGCACATCACAGATACGCAGTATTTT CATSSRRLAHITDTQYF 17 . TRBJ2-3 TRBV15 TRBD2
TGCAGTGCTTCTCCCTACACCTTC CSASPYTF 8 . TRBJ1-2 TRBV20-1 .
TGCAGTGCTGATACAGGGGCAAACTATGGCTACACCTTC CSADTGANYGYTF 13 . TRBJ1-2 TRBV20-1 TRBD1
TGTGCCAGCAGCTTAGGGGGAGGTCGAGGACACGAGCAGTACTTC CASSLGGGRGHEQYF 15 . TRBJ2-7 TRBV7-2 .
TGTGCCAGCAGTTACTCCGGGGGCGGGTACGAGCAGTACTTC CASSYSGGGYEQYF 14 once TRBJ2-7 TRBV6-6 .
TGTGCCATCAGTGAGTCTTCAACAGGGGGCACTGAAGCTTTCTTT CAISESSTGGTEAFF 15 . TRBJ1-1 TRBV10-3 TRBD1
TGTGCCAGCAGCCAAGATCCGACTAGCGGGAGCAACGAGCAGTACTTC CASSQDPTSGSNEQYF 16 many TRBJ2-7 TRBV4-2 TRBD2
TGCAGCGTTCTATGGGACAGGGCGGAGAAAGCTTTCTTT CSVLWDRAEKAFF 13 . TRBJ1-1 TRBV29-1 TRBD1